This TCR beta chain was profiled in a study of breast tumors, draining lymph nodes, adjacent tissues. Study-wide points: Most tumor T cells seemingly derive from lymph node, then expand in tumor. Tumor TCR diversity was below lymph nodes but above nontumor tissue. The lymph node origin of tumor T cells was framed as consistent with a hypothesis, not demonstrated. Luminal-like breast cancer showed significantly greater tumor-nontumor repertoire similarity than basal-like breast cancer did.

This clonotype was counted at least ten times. Its cognate antigen is unknown. V was cut by 2 bases and J by 6 bases, with 8 bases left in between. Germline V gene sequence: CDR1 MNHEY, CDR2 SVGAGI. This CDR3 contains 14 residues. Samples came from axillary lymph nodes draining the breast cancer. TCRdb re-called the multiplex PCR reads through MiXCR, storing one row per CDR3 protein. The table records 150,000 or so distinct CDR3 sequences, roughly 35% of them present only once. This chain links TRBV6-5 with TRBJ1-6; D is ambiguous. The sequenced sample consisted of axillary lymph node tissue. The TCR comes from a female donor with breast cancer. Some clones in this sample may be carry-over from other donors' samples. CDR3 bases: TGTGCCAGCAGTTACGGCCAGATTAATTCACCCCTCCACTTT. This sequence encodes CASSYGQINSPLHF.